This T cell receptor beta chain was identified in a study of patients and donors after allogeneic stem cell transplantation. One entry per CDR3 protein results from TCRdb running MiXCR on the RT-PCR reads. The table has more than 850,000 distinct CDR3 sequences, about a sixth seen once. There are 15 residues in the CDR3. Germline V gene lookup returns CDR1 LGHNA and CDR2 YSLEER. The ends were cut back, 0 bases at V and 0 bases at J, with 9 bases in the middle. This clonotype was detected only a few times. The receptor was isolated from a human donor who was either an allogeneic HSCT recipient or a stem cell or donor lymphocyte infusion donor (not recorded which). It is not recorded whose cells these are; they may come from a transplant donor. This chain connects TRBV4-3 to TRBJ2-7; perhaps TRBD1 as D (5 bases). The sequencing sample was made of blood, either unsorted or a sorted T cell fraction (not recorded which). CDR3: CASSQEGVPSYEQYF. The CDR3 region has the DNA TGCGCCAGCAGCCAAGAAGGGGTCCCCTCCTACGAGCAGTACTTC.